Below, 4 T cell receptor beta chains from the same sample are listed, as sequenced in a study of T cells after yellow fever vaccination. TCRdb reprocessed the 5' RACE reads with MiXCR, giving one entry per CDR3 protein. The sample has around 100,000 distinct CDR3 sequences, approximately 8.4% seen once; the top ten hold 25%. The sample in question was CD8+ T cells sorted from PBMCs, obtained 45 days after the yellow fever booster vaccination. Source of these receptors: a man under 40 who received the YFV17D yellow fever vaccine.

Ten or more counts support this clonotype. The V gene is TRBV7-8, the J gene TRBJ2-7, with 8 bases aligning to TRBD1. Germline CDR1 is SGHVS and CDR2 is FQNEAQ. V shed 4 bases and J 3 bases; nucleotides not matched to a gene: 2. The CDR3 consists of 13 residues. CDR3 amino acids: CASSWGQVYEQYF. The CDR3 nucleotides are TGTGCCAGCAGCTGGGGACAGGTCTACGAGCAGTACTTC.

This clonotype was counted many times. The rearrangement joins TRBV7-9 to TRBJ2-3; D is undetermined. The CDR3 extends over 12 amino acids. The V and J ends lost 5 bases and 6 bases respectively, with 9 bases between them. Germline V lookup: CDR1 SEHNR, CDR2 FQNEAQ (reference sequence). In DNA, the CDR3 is TGTGCCAGCAGCCCCCGAGGCGATACGCAGTATTTT. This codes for CASSPRGDTQYF.

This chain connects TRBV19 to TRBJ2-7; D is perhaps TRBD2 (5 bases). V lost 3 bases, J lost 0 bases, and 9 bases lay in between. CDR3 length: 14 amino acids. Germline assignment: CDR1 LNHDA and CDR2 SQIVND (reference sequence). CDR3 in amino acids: CASSIRDNSYEQYF. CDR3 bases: TGTGCCAGTAGTATCCGGGATAACTCCTACGAGCAGTACTTC.

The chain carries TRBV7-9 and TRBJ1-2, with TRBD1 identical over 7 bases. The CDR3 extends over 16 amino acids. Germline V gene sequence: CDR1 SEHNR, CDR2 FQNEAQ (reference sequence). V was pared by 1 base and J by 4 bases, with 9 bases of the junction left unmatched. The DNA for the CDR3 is TGTGCCAGCAGCTTAGACCAATCGGGACAGCCCTATGGCTACACCTTC. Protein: CASSLDQSGQPYGYTF.